The clone carrying this TCR beta chain was seen many times. Its antigen is not known. The authors produced cDNA by 5'RACE using 10-nucleotide random UMIs. TCRdb re-called the 5' RACE reads through MiXCR, storing one row per CDR3 protein. The sample consists of more than 30,000 distinct CDR3 sequences, approximately 12% of them appearing once. This specimen belongs to a study of neurological immune-mediated disorders. Whole-study findings and limits: Patients with HTLV-1-associated myelopathy showed the most TCR clonal expansion. Those with multiple sclerosis showed the least, falling below healthy controls. The expanded clones of different subjects shared no CDR3 amino acid sequences (suggesting private repertoires in all groups).

Time point described: technical triplicate 2. The sorted libraries were prepared using approximately 970,000 CD4+ or CD8+ T cells that had themselves been sorted. The V end was cut by 5 bases, the J end by 4 bases, with 14 bases between. The CDR3 has 14 amino acids. Per the germline V gene, CDR1 is SGHTA and CDR2 is FQGTGA. Sequencing was done on a sample of CD4+ T cells from blood. The source of this sequence is a female donor with HTLV-1-associated myelopathy (HAM/TSP). The V call is TRBV7-3, the J call TRBJ1-1; D unresolved. CDR3 in DNA: TGTGCCAGCAGCCCCCAAGCGGAAGGCACTGAAGCTTTCTTT. Translated: CASSPQAEGTEAFF.